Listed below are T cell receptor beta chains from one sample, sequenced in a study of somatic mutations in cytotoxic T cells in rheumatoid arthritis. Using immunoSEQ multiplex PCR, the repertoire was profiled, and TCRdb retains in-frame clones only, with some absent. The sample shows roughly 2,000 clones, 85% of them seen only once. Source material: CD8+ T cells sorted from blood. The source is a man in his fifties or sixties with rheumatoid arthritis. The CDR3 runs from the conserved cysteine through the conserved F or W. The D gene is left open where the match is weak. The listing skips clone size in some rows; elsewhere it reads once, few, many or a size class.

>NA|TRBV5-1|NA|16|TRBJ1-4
TGCGCCAGCAGGGGATTCCGGACAGAAACTAATGAAAAACTGTTTTTT
CASRGFRTETNEKLFF
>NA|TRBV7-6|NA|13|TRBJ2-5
TGTGCCAGCAGCGAAACAGGAGGGGAGACCCAGTACTTC
CASSETGGETQYF
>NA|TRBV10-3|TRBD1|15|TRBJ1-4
TGTGCCATCAGTGAACCGGGACAGGGGATGAAAGAACTGTTTTTT
CAISEPGQGMKELFF
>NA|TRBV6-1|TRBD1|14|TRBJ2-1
TGTGCCAGCATTTGGACAGGGGGCAGGAATGAGCAGTTCTTC
CASIWTGGRNEQFF
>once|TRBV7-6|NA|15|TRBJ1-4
TGTGCCAGCAGCTTAGGGACTCCCCTTGGGGAAAAACTGTTTTTT
CASSLGTPLGEKLFF
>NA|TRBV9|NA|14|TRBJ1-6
TGTGCCAGCAGCGTAGAACAGAATAATTCACCCCTCCACTTT
CASSVEQNNSPLHF
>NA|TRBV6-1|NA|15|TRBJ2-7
TGTGCCAGCAGTGAAGGGACAACCTCGCTCTACGAGCAGTACTTC
CASSEGTTSLYEQYF
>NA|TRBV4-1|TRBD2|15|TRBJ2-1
TGCGCCAGCAGCCAAGGTCGCGGGGGATACAATGAGCAGTTCTTC
CASSQGRGGYNEQFF
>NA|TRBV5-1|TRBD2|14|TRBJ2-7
TGCGCCAGCAGCTCCGAAGGACTAGCCTACGAGCAGTACTTC
CASSSEGLAYEQYF
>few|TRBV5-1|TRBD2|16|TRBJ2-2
TGCGCCAGCAGCTTGGAGTGGCTAGCGGATACCGGGGAGCTGTTTTTT
CASSLEWLADTGELFF
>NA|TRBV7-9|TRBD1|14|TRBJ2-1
TGTGCCAGCAGCTCAGGGGGAGTACTAAGTGTGCAGTTCTTC
CASSSGGVLSVQFF
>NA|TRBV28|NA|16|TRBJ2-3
TGTGCCAGCAGCGTAGACAGGTCATCTAGCACAGATACGCAGTATTTT
CASSVDRSSSTDTQYF
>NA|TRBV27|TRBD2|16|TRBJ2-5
TGTGCCAGCAGTTTGCTAGCGGGGGGGCGCCAAGAGACCCAGTACTTC
CASSLLAGGRQETQYF
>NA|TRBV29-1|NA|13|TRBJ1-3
TGCAGCGTTGAAGCCGTATCTGGAAACACCATATATTTT
CSVEAVSGNTIYF
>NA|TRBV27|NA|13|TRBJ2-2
TGTGCCAGCAGGCCGACAGATACCGGGGAGCTGTTTTTT
CASRPTDTGELFF
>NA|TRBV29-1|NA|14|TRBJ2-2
TGCAGCGCAAGAGAAGGGGGGAACACCGGGGAGCTGTTTTTT
CSAREGGNTGELFF
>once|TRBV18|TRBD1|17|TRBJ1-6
TGTGCCAGCTCAACGACAGGGCCAAGCTCCTATAATTCCCCCCTCCACTTT
CASSTTGPSSYNSPLHF
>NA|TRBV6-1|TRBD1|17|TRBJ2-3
TGTGCCAGCAGTGAAACAGATGGGACAGGGTGGGCAGATACGCAGTATTTT
CASSETDGTGWADTQYF
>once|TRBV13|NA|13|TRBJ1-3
TGTGCCAGCAGCCCGGACAGAGGAAACACCATATATTTT
CASSPDRGNTIYF
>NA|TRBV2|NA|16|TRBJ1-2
TGTGCCAGCAGTGAATACGGTGGAGGGGTTAACTATGGCTACACCTTC
CASSEYGGGVNYGYTF
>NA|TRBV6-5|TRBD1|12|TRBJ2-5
TGTGCCAGTGGAGACAGGGAAGAGACCCAGTACTTC
CASGDREETQYF
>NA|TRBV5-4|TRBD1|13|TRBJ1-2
TGTGCCAGCAGCTTCGGGACAGGAAATGGCTACACCTTC
CASSFGTGNGYTF
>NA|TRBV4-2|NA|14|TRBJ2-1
TGTGCCAGCAGCCAAGATCCCCCCCCGGATGAGCAGTTCTTC
CASSQDPPPDEQFF
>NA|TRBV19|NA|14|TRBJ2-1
TGTGCCAGTAGTGGCAGGCTACTTCACAATGAGCAGTTCTTC
CASSGRLLHNEQFF
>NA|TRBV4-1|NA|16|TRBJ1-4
TGCGCCAGTCTAAGCCTTGCGGGGGGGGCCGGTGAAAAACTGTTTTTT
CASLSLAGGAGEKLFF
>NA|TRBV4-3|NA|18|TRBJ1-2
TGCGCCAGCAGCCAAGAGAGGGAAACAGGGATACATAACTATGGCTACACCTTC
CASSQERETGIHNYGYTF
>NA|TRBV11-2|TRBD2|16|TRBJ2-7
TGTGCCAGCAGCTTAGAGCCTAGCGGGGGGTTCTACGAGCAGTACTTC
CASSLEPSGGFYEQYF
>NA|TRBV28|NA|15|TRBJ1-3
TGTGCCAGCAGTTTAGACATTTACTCTGGAAACACCATATATTTT
CASSLDIYSGNTIYF
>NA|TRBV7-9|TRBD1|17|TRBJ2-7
TGTGCCAGCAGCTCAACCGGGACAGGGGGGATCATCTACGAGCAGTACTTC
CASSSTGTGGIIYEQYF
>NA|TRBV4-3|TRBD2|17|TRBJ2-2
TGCGCCAGCAGCCAGGGGGGAGTGCGGGGGGGCCCCGGGGAGCTGTTTTTT
CASSQGGVRGGPGELFF
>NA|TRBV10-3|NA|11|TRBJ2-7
TGTGCCATCAGGGACATCGATGAGCAGTACTTC
CAIRDIDEQYF
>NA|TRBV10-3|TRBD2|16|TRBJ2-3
TGTGCCATCAGTGAGTCTCCTAGCGGGGGTTCAGATACGCAGTATTTT
CAISESPSGGSDTQYF
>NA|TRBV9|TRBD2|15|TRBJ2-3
TGTGCCAGCAGCGATAGCGGGGGGTCTGCAGATACGCAGTATTTT
CASSDSGGSADTQYF
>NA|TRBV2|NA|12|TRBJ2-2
TGTGCCAGCACCCTTAGGGGCGGGGAGCTGTTTTTT
CASTLRGGELFF
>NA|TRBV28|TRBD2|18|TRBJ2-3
TGTGCCAGCAGTGCCCCCCCCGGACTAGCGGGGAGCACAGATACGCAGTATTTT
CASSAPPGLAGSTDTQYF
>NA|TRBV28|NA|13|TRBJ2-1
TGTGCCATCCGGAGGTCCTCCTACAATGAGCAGTTCTTC
CAIRRSSYNEQFF
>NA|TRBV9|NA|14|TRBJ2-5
TGTGCCAGCAGCGTAGGAATAAGGAGGGAGACCCAGTACTTC
CASSVGIRRETQYF
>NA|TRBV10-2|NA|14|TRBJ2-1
TGCGCCAGCAGTAGTGGAGAGTCTTACAATGAGCAGTTCTTC
CASSSGESYNEQFF
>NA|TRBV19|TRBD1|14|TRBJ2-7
TGTGCCAGTAGTGCCGGGACAGGGGTTTTCGAGCAGTACTTC
CASSAGTGVFEQYF
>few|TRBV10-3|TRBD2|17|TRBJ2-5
TGTGCCAGCAGTGAAAGGGTTGAGGCGGGGGGCTTTGAGACCCAGTACTTC
CASSERVEAGGFETQYF
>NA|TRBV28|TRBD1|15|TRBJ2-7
TGTGCCAGCAGTTCCTCCAGGACAGGGTCGGACGAGCAGTACTTC
CASSSSRTGSDEQYF
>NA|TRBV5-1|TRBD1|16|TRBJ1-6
TGCGCCAGCAGCCGGGACAGGGAAATCTATAATTCACCCCTCCACTTT
CASSRDREIYNSPLHF
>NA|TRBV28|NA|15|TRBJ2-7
TGTGCCAGCAGCCTCCCTATAGGGGGAGGGTACGAGCAGTACTTC
CASSLPIGGGYEQYF
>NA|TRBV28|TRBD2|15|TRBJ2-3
TGTGCCAGCAGTCGACTAGCGGAGGTCACAGATACGCAGTATTTT
CASSRLAEVTDTQYF
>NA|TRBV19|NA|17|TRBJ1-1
TGTGCCAGTAGTTGTATTATGGACTGCGGGCCGAACACTGAAGCTTTCTTT
CASSCIMDCGPNTEAFF
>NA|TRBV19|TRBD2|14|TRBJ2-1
TGTGCCAGTACACCGGCTAGCGGCTACAATGAGCAGTTCTTC
CASTPASGYNEQFF
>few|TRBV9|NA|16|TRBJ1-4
TGTGCCAGCAGCGTAGATCCGGGTCCAACTAATGAAAAACTGTTTTTT
CASSVDPGPTNEKLFF
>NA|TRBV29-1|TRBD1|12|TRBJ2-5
TGCAGCGCCCGACAGGGGACGCAGACCCAGTACTTC
CSARQGTQTQYF
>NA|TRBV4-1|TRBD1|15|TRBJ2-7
TGCGCCAGCAGCCAACTGACAGGGGGCGAGGGCGAGCAGTACTTC
CASSQLTGGEGEQYF
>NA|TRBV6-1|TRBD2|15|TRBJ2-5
TGTGCCAGCAGTTTTCGGGACTACCTAGGGGAGACCCAGTACTTC
CASSFRDYLGETQYF
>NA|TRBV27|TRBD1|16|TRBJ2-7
TGTGCCAGCAGTTCTAGACAGGGCATGAACCTCTACGAGCAGTACTTC
CASSSRQGMNLYEQYF
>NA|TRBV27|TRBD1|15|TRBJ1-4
TGTGCCAGCACCACCATGGACAGGGTGGGTGAAAAACTGTTTTTT
CASTTMDRVGEKLFF
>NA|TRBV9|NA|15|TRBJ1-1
TGTGCCAGCAGCGACACTCCGGGGGGGGACACTGAAGCTTTCTTT
CASSDTPGGDTEAFF